This T cell receptor (beta chain) was identified during a study of graft-versus-host responses after intestinal transplantation. Study findings and constraints: Researchers found GvH clones in recipient marrow, and some showed up first in ileum or blood.

TCRdb keeps only in-frame clones here, not all; method: immunoSEQ multiplex PCR. The table includes about 86,000 clones, approximately 90% detected once. On this clone itself: Its specificity is not known.

The ends were cut back, 3 bases at V and 3 bases at J, with 22 bases in the middle. The germline V gene encodes CDR1 SGDLS and CDR2 YYNGEE. This CDR3 is 17 amino acids long. This TCR derives from a human donor who was the organ donor for an intestinal transplant. The chain joins TRBV9 to TRBJ2-7; TRBD1 might be the D (6 bases). Here the sequenced sample was unstimulated CD4+ T cells sorted from spleen or lymph node cells, taken before transplant. CDR3 bases: TGTGCCAGCAGCGAGGGGAAACAGGGAGATCCCCGCTACGAGCAGTACTTC. Its protein product is CASSEGKQGDPRYEQYF. Full variable domain (rest looked up from reference TRBV9 and TRBJ2-7): DSGVTQTPKHLITATGQRVTLRCSPRSGDLSVYWYQQSLDQGLQFLIQYYNGEERAKGNILERFSAQQFPDLHSELNLSSLELGDSALYFCASSEGKQGDPRYEQYFGPGTRLTVT.